The clone carrying this TCR beta chain was seen more than once but under ten times. This entry belongs to a study of blood T cell repertoires in COVID-19. Study-level background: Samples came from the United States, Italy and Spain, spanning acute and convalescent COVID-19. The cDNA or gDNA used as material had been derived from T cells, B-cell-depleted T cells, or PBMCs.

Germline CDR1 is SGHKS and CDR2 is YYEKEE (reference sequence). CDR3 length equals 16 residues. Germline trimming cut 4 bases from V and 5 bases from J; bases unmatched to any gene: 13. Per the study methods: Nucleated cell number was recorded as an estimate derived from reference gene primer amplification. The protocol was immunoSEQ multiplex PCR, while the TCRdb copy is restricted to in-frame clones and leaves out a portion. Clone size and the V and J calls come from that table; the DNA yielded D and trimming. Among over 80,000 clones listed, approximately 90% were seen once. The V gene is TRBV5-5, the J gene TRBJ2-5; 8 nucleotides align to TRBD2. This clonotype originated in a man aged 55 to 70 with acute or convalescent COVID-19. The sequenced sample was peripheral blood. The CDR3 nucleotides are TGTGCCAGCAGCCAACGTCCGGGAGGGCCCTGGGAGACCCAGTACTTC. This gives the protein CASSQRPGGPWETQYF.